The 3 T cell receptor beta chains below come from one sample, sequenced in a study of response to subunit inactivated influenza vaccine. TCRdb analysed the RT-PCR reads with MiXCR anew, one entry per CDR3 protein. The profile shows hundreds of thousands of distinct CDR3 sequences, about 10% of them singletons. The sample here was PBMCs from blood, taken on the day of vaccination. The origin of the receptors is a man aged 50 to 60 who received an inactivated influenza vaccine.

The sample holds a few counts of this clonotype. The chain carries TRBV27 and TRBJ1-3; 7 bases line up with TRBD1. CDR3 length: 17 residues. The germline V gene has CDR1 MNHEY and CDR2 SMNVEV (reference sequence). J lost 0 bases, V lost 5 bases, and 10 bases had no gene match. CDR3 sequence: CASSPRDSLLSGNTIYF. The CDR3 region has the DNA TGTGCCAGCAGTCCCAGGGACAGCTTACTCTCTGGAAACACCATATATTTT.

The chain employs TRBV29-1 and TRBJ1-1; D gene ambiguous. The germline gives CDR1 SQVTM, CDR2 ANQGSEA. The CDR3 length is 11 residues. V was pared by 7 bases and J by 7 bases, with 13 bases between. The CDR3 loop is CSGKARGEAFF. The CDR3 DNA follows: TGCAGCGGCAAAGCTCGGGGTGAAGCTTTCTTT. Full variable domain (missing parts from reference TRBV29-1 and TRBJ1-1): SAVISQKPSRDICQRGTSLTIQCQVDSQVTMMFWYRQQPGQSLTLIATANQGSEATYESGFVIDKFPISRPNLTFSTLTVSNMSPEDSSIYLCSGKARGEAFFGQGTRLTVV.

This clonotype was seen a few times. J is TRBJ2-5 and V is TRBV7-9, with TRBD2 identical over 7 bases. The ends lost 2 bases at V and 5 bases at J; junction bases unmatched: 11. The CDR3 extends over 16 amino acids. Germline loops: CDR1 SEHNR, CDR2 FQNEAQ (reference sequence). The CDR3 DNA sequence: TGTGCCAGCAGCTTACCCCTTGTGGGGGGAGGGGAGACCCAGTACTTC. This gives the protein CASSLPLVGGGETQYF.